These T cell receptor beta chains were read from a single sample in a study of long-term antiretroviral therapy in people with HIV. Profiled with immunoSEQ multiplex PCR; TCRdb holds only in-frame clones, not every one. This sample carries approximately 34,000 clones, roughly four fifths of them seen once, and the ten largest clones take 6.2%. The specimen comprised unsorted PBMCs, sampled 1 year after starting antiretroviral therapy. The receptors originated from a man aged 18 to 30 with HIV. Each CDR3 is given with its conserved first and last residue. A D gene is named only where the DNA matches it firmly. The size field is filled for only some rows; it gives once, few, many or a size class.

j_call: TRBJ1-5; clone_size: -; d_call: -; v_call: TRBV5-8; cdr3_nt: TGTGCCAGCAGCGGAGGGGTCATGGGCAATCAGCCCCAGCATTTT; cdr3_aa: CASSGGVMGNQPQHF
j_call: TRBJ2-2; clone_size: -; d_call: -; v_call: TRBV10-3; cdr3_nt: TGTGCCATGGGGCTAGGGACAACCTCGTGGGACACCGGGGAGCTGTTTTTT; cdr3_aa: CAMGLGTTSWDTGELFF
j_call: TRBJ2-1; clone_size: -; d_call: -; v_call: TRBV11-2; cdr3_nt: TGTGCCAGCAGCTATACGGGCGGGGATACCAAGCAGTTCTTC; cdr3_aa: CASSYTGGDTKQFF
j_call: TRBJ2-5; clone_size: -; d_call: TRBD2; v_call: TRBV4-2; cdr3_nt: TGTGCCAGCAGCCAAGATTCTAGCGGGGGAGGGGAGACCCAGTACTTC; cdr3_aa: CASSQDSSGGGETQYF
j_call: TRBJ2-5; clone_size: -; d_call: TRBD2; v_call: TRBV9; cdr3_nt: TGTGCCAGCAGCGTAGTAGCGGGAGGCCAAGAGACCCAGTACTTC; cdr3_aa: CASSVVAGGQETQYF
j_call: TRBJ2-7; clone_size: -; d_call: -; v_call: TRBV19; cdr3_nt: TGTGCCAGTAGTATAGGTGGGGACTCCTACGAGCAGTACTTC; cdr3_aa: CASSIGGDSYEQYF
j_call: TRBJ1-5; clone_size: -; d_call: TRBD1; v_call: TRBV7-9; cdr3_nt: TGTGCCAGCAGCTTAGTTGGTGGGACAGGGAGAAGCAATCAGCCCCAGCATTTT; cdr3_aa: CASSLVGGTGRSNQPQHF
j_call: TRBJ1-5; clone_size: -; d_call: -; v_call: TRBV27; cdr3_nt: TGTGCCAGCAGTTTAAGACAGAACCCCAATCAGCCCCAGCATTTT; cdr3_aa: CASSLRQNPNQPQHF
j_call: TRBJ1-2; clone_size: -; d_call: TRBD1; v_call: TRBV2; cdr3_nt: TGTGCCAGCAGCCCTTTTGGGGGGGGACAGGGAATTCTTAACTATGGCTACACCTTC; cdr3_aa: CASSPFGGGQGILNYGYTF
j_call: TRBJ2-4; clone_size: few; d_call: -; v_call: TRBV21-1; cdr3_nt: TGTGCCAGCAGAGTAGACCTACAGCTCACCAAAAACATTCAGTACTTC; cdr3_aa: CASRVDLQLTKNIQYF
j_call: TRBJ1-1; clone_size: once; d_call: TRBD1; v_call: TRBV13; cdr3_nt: TGTGCCAGCAGCCCGGGGACAGGGGACACTGAAGCTTTCTTT; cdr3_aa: CASSPGTGDTEAFF
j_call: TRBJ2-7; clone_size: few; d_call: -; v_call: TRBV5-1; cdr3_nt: TGCGCCAGCAGCCAGAACGACGAGCAGTACTTC; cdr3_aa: CASSQNDEQYF
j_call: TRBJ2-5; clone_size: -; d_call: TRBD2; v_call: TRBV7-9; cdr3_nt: TGTGCCAGCAGCTTATCCGATTGGGACCCCGGGGGGCAAGAGACCCAGTACTTC; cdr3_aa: CASSLSDWDPGGQETQYF
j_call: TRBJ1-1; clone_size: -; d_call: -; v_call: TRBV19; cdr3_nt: TGTGCCAGTAGTATGGAGGAAGGGATCGTCACTGAAGCTTTCTTT; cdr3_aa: CASSMEEGIVTEAFF
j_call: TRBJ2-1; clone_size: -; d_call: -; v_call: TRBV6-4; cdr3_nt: TGTGCCAGCAGTGAGGGACCCGAGAGGGATGAGCAGTTCTTC; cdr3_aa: CASSEGPERDEQFF
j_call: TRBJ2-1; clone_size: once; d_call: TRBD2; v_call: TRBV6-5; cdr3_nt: TGTGCCAGCACAACTAGCGGGAGGGGCGATGAGCAGTTCTTC; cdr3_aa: CASTTSGRGDEQFF
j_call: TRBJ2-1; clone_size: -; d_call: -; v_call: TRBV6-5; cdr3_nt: TGTGCCAGCAGTATCCGGACGGGGAATGAGCAGTTCTTC; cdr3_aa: CASSIRTGNEQFF
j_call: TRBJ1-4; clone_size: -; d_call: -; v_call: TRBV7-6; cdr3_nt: TGTGCCAGCAGCTTAGAGGCAGCAACTAATGAAAAACTGTTTTTT; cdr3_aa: CASSLEAATNEKLFF
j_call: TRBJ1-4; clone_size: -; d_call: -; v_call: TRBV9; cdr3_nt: TGTGCCAGCAGCGCCGGGGAGGGCAGATCTAATGAAAAACTGTTTTTT; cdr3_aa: CASSAGEGRSNEKLFF
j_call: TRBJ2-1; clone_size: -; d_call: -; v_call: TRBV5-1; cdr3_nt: TGCGCCAGCAGCTTGGAATCTCGAATGAATGAGCAGTTCTTC; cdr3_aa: CASSLESRMNEQFF
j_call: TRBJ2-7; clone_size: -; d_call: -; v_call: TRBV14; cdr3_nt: TGTGCCAGCAGCCAAGCGGGATTTAAGTACTTC; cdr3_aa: CASSQAGFKYF
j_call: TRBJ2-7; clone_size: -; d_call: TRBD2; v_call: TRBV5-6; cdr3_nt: TGTGCCAGCAGCTGGGGGACTAGCGGGGGGTTCTACGAGCAGTACTTC; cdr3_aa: CASSWGTSGGFYEQYF
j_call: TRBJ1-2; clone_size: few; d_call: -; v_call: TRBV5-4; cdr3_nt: TGTGCCAGCAGCTTGCGGGGGGACTATGGCTACACCTTC; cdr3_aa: CASSLRGDYGYTF
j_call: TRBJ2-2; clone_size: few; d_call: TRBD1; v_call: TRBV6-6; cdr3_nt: TGTGCCAGCAGGAGGACAGGGACCTATTTCGGGGAGCTGTTTTTT; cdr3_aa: CASRRTGTYFGELFF
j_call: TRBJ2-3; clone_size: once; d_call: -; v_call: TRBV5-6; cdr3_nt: TGTGCCAGCAGCCCAGCTTTTACGGGGGGCACCACAGATACGCAGTATTTT; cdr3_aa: CASSPAFTGGTTDTQYF
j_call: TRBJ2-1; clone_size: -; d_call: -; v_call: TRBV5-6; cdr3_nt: TGTGCCAGCAGCTTTTCAGTTCGGCAGAGCTCCTACAATGAGCAGTTCTTC; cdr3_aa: CASSFSVRQSSYNEQFF
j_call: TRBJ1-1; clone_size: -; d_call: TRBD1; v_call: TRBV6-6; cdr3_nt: TGTGCCAGCAGTTACGGGACAGCAAACACTGAAGCTTTCTTT; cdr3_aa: CASSYGTANTEAFF
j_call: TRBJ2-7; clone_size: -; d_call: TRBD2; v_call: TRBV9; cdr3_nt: TGTGCCAGCAGCGTCCGGGATAGCGGGAGCTACGAGCAGTACTTC; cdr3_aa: CASSVRDSGSYEQYF
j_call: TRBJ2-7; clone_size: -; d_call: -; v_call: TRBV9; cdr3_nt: TGTGCCAGCAGCGTAGAAGGGGTCTCTTGGGCAGGAGGAGGTTCCTACGAGCAGTACTTC; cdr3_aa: CASSVEGVSWAGGGSYEQYF
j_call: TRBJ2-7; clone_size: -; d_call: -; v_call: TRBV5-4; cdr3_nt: TGTGCCAGCAGCCGCCGAGGGGGGTCCTACGAGCAGTACTTC; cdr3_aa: CASSRRGGSYEQYF
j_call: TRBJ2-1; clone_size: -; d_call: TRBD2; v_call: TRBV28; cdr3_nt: TGTGCCAGCAGTTTTTTGGGACTAGGTAATGAGCAGTTCTTC; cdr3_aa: CASSFLGLGNEQFF
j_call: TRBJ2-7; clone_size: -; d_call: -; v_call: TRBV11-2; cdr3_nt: TGTGCCAGCAGCTTGGGGGACAACTACGAGCAGTACTTC; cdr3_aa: CASSLGDNYEQYF
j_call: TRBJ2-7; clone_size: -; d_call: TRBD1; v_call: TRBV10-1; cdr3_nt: TGCGCCAGCCCCCCGGGACAGCAGTCCTACGAGCAGTACTTC; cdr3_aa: CASPPGQQSYEQYF
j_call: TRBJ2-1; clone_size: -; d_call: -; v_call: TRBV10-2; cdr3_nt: TGCGCCAGCAGTTTAGGATTGAGCTACAATGAGCAGTTCTTC; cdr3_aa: CASSLGLSYNEQFF
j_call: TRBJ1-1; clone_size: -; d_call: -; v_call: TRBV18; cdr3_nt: TGTGCCAGCTCCCGTTCATATTTGGACACTGAAGCTTTCTTT; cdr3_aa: CASSRSYLDTEAFF
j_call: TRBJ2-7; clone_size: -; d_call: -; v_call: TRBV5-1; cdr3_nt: TGCGCCAGCAGCTTGGGAACGGACGAGCAGTACTTC; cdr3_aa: CASSLGTDEQYF
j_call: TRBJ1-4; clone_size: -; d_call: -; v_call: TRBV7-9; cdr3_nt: TGTGCCAGCAGCGACCCCGGGCAGGGGCCCCTCTTGCTGTTTTTT; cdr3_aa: CASSDPGQGPLLLFF
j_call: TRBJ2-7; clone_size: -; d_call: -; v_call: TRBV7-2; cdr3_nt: TGTGCCAGCAGCTTAACAAGCTCCTACGAGCAGTACTTC; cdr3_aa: CASSLTSSYEQYF
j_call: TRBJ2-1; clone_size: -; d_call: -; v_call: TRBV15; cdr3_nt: TGTGCCACCAGCAAGGCGGGGAATTACAATGAGCAGTTCTTC; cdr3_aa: CATSKAGNYNEQFF
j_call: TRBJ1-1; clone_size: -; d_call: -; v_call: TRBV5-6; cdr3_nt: TGTGCCAGCAGCCCGATCGGCACGGAGCGAGAAGCTTTCTTT; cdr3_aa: CASSPIGTEREAFF
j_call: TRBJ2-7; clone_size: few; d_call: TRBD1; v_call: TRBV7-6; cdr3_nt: TGTGCCAGCAGCTTAGCGGACAGGGGTTACGAGCAGTACTTC; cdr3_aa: CASSLADRGYEQYF